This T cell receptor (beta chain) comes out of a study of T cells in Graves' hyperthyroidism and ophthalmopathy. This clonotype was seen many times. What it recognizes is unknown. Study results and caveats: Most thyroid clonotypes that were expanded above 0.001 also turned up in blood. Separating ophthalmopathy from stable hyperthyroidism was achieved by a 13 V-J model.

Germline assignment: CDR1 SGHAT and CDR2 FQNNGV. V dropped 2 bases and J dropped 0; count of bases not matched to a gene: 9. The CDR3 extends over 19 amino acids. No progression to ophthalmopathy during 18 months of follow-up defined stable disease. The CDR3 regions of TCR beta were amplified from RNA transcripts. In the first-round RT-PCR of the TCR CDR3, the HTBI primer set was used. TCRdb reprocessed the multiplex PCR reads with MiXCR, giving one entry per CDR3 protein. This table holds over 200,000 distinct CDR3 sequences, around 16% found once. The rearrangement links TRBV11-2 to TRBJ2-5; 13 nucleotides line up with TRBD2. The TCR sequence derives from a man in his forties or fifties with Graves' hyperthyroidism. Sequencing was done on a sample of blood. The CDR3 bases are TGTGCCAGCAGCTTAATCCGCACTAGCGGGGGGGGGTACCAAGAGACCCAGTACTTC. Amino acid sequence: CASSLIRTSGGGYQETQYF.